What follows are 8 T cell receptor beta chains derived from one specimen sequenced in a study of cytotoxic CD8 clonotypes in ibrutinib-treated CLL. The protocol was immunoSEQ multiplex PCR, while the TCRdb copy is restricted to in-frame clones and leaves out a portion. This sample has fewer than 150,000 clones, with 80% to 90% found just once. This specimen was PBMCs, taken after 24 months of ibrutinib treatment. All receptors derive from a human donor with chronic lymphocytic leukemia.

Written as DNA, the CDR3 is TGCGCCAGCAGCGGGACTACACAAGAGACCCAGTACTTC. Translation gives CASSGTTQETQYF. The chain employs TRBV5-1 and TRBJ2-5; 7 bases are shared with TRBD2. Germline V gene lookup returns CDR1 SGHRS and CDR2 YFSETQ. Unmatched junction bases numbered 2, after V lost 4 bases and J lost 2 bases. The CDR3 runs to 13 residues.

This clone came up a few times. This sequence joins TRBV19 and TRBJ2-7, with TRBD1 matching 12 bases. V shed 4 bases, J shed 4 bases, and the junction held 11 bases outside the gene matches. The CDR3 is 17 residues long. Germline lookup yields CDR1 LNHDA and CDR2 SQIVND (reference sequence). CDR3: CASSKQHGTGGAYEQYF. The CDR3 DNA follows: TGTGCCAGTAGTAAACAACATGGGACAGGGGGCGCGTACGAGCAGTACTTC.

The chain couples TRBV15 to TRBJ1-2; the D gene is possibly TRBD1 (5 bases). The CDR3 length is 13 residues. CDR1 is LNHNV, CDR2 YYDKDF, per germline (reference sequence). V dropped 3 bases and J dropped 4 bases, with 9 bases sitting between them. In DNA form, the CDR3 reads TGTGCCACCAGCAGCCAAGACAGCTATGGCTACACCTTC. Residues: CATSSQDSYGYTF.

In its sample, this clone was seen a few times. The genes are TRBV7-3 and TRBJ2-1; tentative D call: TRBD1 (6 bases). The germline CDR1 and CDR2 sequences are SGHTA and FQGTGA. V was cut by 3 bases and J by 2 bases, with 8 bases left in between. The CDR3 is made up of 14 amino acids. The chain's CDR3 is CASSFRDTYNEQFF. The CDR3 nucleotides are TGTGCCAGCAGCTTCCGGGACACCTACAATGAGCAGTTCTTC.

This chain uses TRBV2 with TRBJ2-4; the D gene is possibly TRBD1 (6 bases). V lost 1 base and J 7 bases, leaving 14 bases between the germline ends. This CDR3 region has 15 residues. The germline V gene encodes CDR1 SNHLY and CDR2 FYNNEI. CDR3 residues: CASSEVTGGRNIQYF. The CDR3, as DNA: TGTGCCAGCAGTGAAGTCACTGGGGGCAGGAACATTCAGTACTTC.

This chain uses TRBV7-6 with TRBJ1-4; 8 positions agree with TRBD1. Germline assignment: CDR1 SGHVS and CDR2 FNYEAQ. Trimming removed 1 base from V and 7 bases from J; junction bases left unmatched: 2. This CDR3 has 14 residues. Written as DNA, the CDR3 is TGTGCCAGCAGCTTAGGGACAGGGAGTGAAAAACTGTTTTTT. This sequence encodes CASSLGTGSEKLFF.

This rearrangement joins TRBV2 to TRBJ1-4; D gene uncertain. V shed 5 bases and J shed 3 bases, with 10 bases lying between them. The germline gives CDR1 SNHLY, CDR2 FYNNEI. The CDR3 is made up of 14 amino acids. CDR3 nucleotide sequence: TGTGCCAGCAGTAAACCCAGCTCTAATGAAAAACTGTTTTTT. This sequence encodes CASSKPSSNEKLFF.

The DNA for the CDR3 is TGTGCCACCAAGGAGACCCCCACGCTCACAGATACGCAGTATTTT. Amino acids: CATKETPTLTDTQYF. The chain is built from TRBV15 and TRBJ2-3; D unresolved. The V gene lost 7 bases and the J gene lost 2 bases, with 16 bases spanning the gap. CDR1 LNHNV and CDR2 YYDKDF come from the germline V gene (reference sequence). The CDR3 is 15 amino acids.